Shown below are 21 T cell receptor beta chains from a single sample sequenced in a study of CD8 T cells in ankylosing spondylitis (dated by TCRdb to between 2016 and 2019). Receptors were amplified or captured by 5' RACE. Reads for this sample came from an Illumina HiSeq 2500. The public reads were run again by TCRdb, first through fastp at Q25 and then through MiXCR, and only productive beta chains were kept. Rows matching on CDR3 protein sequence are summarized as one entry with the most common DNA and genes. The sample includes about 160,000 distinct CDR3 sequences, with 9.8% observed a single time. The ten most abundant clones make up over 13% of the sample. The sequenced sample was blood, either unsorted or a sorted T cell fraction (not recorded which). The receptors here all came from a female donor with ankylosing spondylitis or in good health (not recorded which).

This clonotype was detected a few times. V usage is TRBV4-1 and J usage is TRBJ1-5; 8 bases are shared with TRBD1. The germline V gene encodes CDR1 MGHRA and CDR2 YSYEKL. The ends lost 0 bases at V and 5 bases at J; junction bases unmatched: 15. The CDR3 runs to 19 residues. The CDR3 coding sequence is TGCGCCAGCAGCCAAGACCTTCACCAGGGACAGGCGGGGGATCAGCCCCAGCATTTT. It is translated as CASSQDLHQGQAGDQPQHF.

V gene TRBV23-1 combines with J gene TRBJ2-7; TRBD2 aligns across 11 bases. TRBV23-1 is an ORF; its function is uncertain. V lost 7 bases to trimming and J lost 5 bases; unmatched junction nucleotides: 25. There are 20 residues in the CDR3. This chain's CDR3 is CASTRKTSGSLRMGIDEQYF. CDR3 nucleotides: TGCGCCAGCACCCGTAAAACTAGCGGGAGCCTCCGGATGGGGATCGACGAGCAGTACTTC.

There are a few counts of this clonotype. This chain joins TRBV14 and TRBJ2-7, with 7 bases identical to TRBD2. Germline trimming cut 3 bases from V and 2 bases from J; bases unmatched to any gene: 7. CDR1 SGHDN and CDR2 FVKESK come from the germline V gene. The CDR3 covers 15 residues. In nucleotides, the CDR3 is TGTGCCAGCAGCCAGGATCGGGGGGTTCCCTACGAGCAGTACTTC. Amino acid sequence: CASSQDRGVPYEQYF. Supplemented by reference TRBV14 and TRBJ2-7, the full variable domain reads EAGVTQFPSHSVIEKGQTVTLRCDPISGHDNLYWYRRVMGKEIKFLLHFVKESKQDESGMPNNRFLAERTGGTYSTLKVQPAELEDSGVYFCASSQDRGVPYEQYFGPGTRLTVT.

The J gene is TRBJ2-3, the V gene TRBV28; 7 positions agree with TRBD1. Unmatched junction bases numbered 8, after V lost 1 base and J lost 1 base. Germline V lookup: CDR1 MDHEN, CDR2 SYDVKM. The CDR3 length is 17 residues. In nucleotides, the CDR3 is TGTGCCAGCAGTTTATTACAGGGGCTAGGGGGCACAGATACGCAGTATTTT. It yields the protein CASSLLQGLGGTDTQYF.

This clonotype has at least ten counts. The CDR3 here is CSAREGTSGLFF. The CDR3, as DNA: TGCAGTGCTAGAGAAGGGACATCAGGGCTGTTTTTT. This sequence joins TRBV20-1 and TRBJ1-4; D is possibly TRBD1 (6 bases). The CDR3 contains 12 residues. Germline values: CDR1 DFQATT, CDR2 SNEGSKA (reference sequence). V lost 0 bases to trimming and J lost 14 bases, with 13 bases between them.

The chain has TRBV7-9 and TRBJ1-1, with D unresolved. The CDR3 is 12 amino acids. The V end lost 8 bases, the J end lost 6 bases, and 13 bases lay between the germline ends. Germline CDR1 SEHNR, CDR2 FQNEAQ (reference sequence). The CDR3 spells CASSPEGAEAFF. CDR3 in DNA: TGTGCCAGCTCCCCGGAGGGAGCTGAAGCTTTCTTT.

The CDR3 DNA follows: TGTGCCAGCAGCCAATGGGGCGAGCAGTACTTC. The encoded protein is CASSQWGEQYF. The chain carries TRBV11-2 and TRBJ2-7; D is undetermined. This CDR3 has 11 residues. Germline V lookup: CDR1 SGHAT, CDR2 FQNNGV. V was shortened by 5 bases and J by 6 bases, with 8 bases between the two germline ends.

J is TRBJ2-1 and V is TRBV21-1; the D call of TRBD2 is as the table states it, not checked on the DNA. TRBV21-1 is assigned pseudogene status. CDR3 length: 18 amino acids. CDR3 sequence: CASSKSLVASGLYNEQFF. The CDR3 nucleotides read TGTGCCAGCAGCAAAAGTTTGGTGGCAAGCGGTCTCTACAATGAGCAGTTCTTC.

This clonotype appeared a few times. The chain has TRBV6-1 and TRBJ1-4, with 9 bases fitting TRBD1. The V and J ends lost 6 bases and 8 bases, in that order; junction bases with no gene match: 10. Germline CDR1 is MNHNS and CDR2 is SASEGT. This CDR3 is built from 15 residues. CDR3 nucleotide sequence: TGTGCCAGCAGGGGGCCAGACAGGGGGTACGAAAAACTGTTTTTT. It codes for CASRGPDRGYEKLFF.

The chain employs TRBV7-2 and TRBJ2-1; D is possibly TRBD1 or TRBD2 (5 bases each). The CDR3 totals 14 residues. V lost 2 bases and J lost 10, with 15 bases in between. Per the germline V gene, CDR1 is SGHTA and CDR2 is FQGNSA. CDR3 sequence (DNA): TGTGCCAGCAGCTTAACGGGATCACAGGAGGAGCAGTTCTTC. Its protein product is CASSLTGSQEEQFF. Based on the CDR3 plus reference TRBV7-2 and TRBJ2-1, the full variable domain is GAGVSQSPSNKVTEKGKDVELRCDPISGHTALYWYRQSLGQGLEFLIYFQGNSAPDKSGLPSDRFSAERTGGSVSTLTIQRTQQEDSAVYLCASSLTGSQEEQFFGPGTRLTVL.

The chain uses TRBV30 and TRBJ2-7; no reliable D call. Germline V gives CDR1 GTSNPN, CDR2 SVGIG (reference sequence). Trimming removed 0 bases from V and 5 bases from J, with 8 bases in between. CDR3 length: 12 amino acids. CDR3 protein: CAWSVLADEQYF. The DNA of the CDR3 is TGTGCCTGGAGTGTCTTAGCAGACGAGCAGTACTTC.

This clonotype was detected only a few times. The CDR3 DNA follows: TGTGCCAGCAGCGCGACTAGCTGGGAGACCCAGTACTTC. Translation gives CASSATSWETQYF. This chain joins TRBV13 and TRBJ2-5; 7 bases match TRBD2. Germline assignment: CDR1 PRHDT and CDR2 FYEKMQ (reference sequence). The CDR3 totals 13 residues. With 5 bases clipped from V and 5 bases from J, the junction kept 5 bases outside the gene matches.

This clonotype was recorded a few times. The CDR3 DNA follows: TGTGCCAGCAGCTTACTGAGGGCTAGCAGGGTTCACGAGCAGTACTTC. Protein product: CASSLLRASRVHEQYF. The chain employs TRBV7-6 and TRBJ2-7; perhaps D is TRBD1 or TRBD2 (5 bases each). Trimming stripped 2 bases from V and 5 bases from J, with 19 bases between. The germline V gene encodes CDR1 SGHVS and CDR2 FNYEAQ. The CDR3 loop spans 16 amino acids.

The chain uses TRBV29-1 and TRBJ2-7; D is perhaps TRBD1 (6 bases). Between the trimmed V and J ends, which lost 4 bases and 0 bases, there was a span of 13 bases. CDR3 length: 14 residues. The germline CDR1 and CDR2 sequences are SQVTM and ANQGSEA. DNA of the CDR3: TGCAGCGTTGGCTGGCAGGGGAGCTCCTACGAGCAGTACTTC. It encodes CSVGWQGSSYEQYF.

V is TRBV4-1 and J is TRBJ2-1, with 9 bases aligning to TRBD2. The CDR3 totals 15 residues. Germline-derived CDR1 and CDR2 are MGHRA and YSYEKL. Trimming removed 3 bases from V and 4 bases from J; junction bases left unmatched: 4. CDR3 sequence: CASSHPSGNYNEQFF. CDR3 DNA sequence: TGCGCCAGCAGCCACCCTAGCGGGAATTACAATGAGCAGTTCTTC.

This clonotype was detected many times. The rearrangement links TRBV7-9 to TRBJ2-5; TRBD2 aligns across 9 bases. Germline-derived CDR1 and CDR2 are SEHNR and FQNEAQ (reference sequence). The CDR3 covers 13 residues. J gave up 5 bases and V 11 bases, and 9 bases lay outside the gene matches. CDR3 DNA sequence: TGTGCCTGCGATAGCGGGAGCGAGGAGACCCAGTACTTC. Translation: CACDSGSEETQYF.

This clonotype was counted between two and nine times. V gene TRBV12-5 combines with J gene TRBJ1-1; D unclear. The CDR3 is 13 amino acids. Germline loops: CDR1 LGHNT, CDR2 FRNRAP. V was pared by 1 base and J by 11 bases, with 14 bases between. CDR3: CASGLGSGGWAFF. CDR3 bases: TGTGCTAGTGGTTTGGGTTCGGGCGGTTGGGCTTTCTTT.

This clonotype was detected a few times. V is TRBV27 and J is TRBJ2-7; 9 positions agree with TRBD2. This CDR3 is 14 amino acids long. Germline CDR1 reads MNHEY; CDR2 reads SMNVEV (reference sequence). V lost 7 bases to trimming and J lost 5 bases; unmatched junction nucleotides: 9. The CDR3: CASKGGGLANEQYF. DNA for the CDR3: TGTGCCAGCAAGGGGGGCGGACTAGCGAACGAGCAGTACTTC.

This chain uses TRBV7-2 with TRBJ2-6; 7 nucleotides agree with TRBD2. The CDR3 extends over 16 amino acids. J gave up 1 base and V 4 bases, and 4 bases lay outside the gene matches. Per the germline V gene, CDR1 is SGHTA and CDR2 is FQGNSA. Here the CDR3 reads CASSSSGTSGANVLTF. The DNA of the CDR3 is TGTGCCAGCAGCTCAAGCGGGACGTCTGGGGCCAACGTCCTGACTTTC.

Note on this clonotype: With a much larger clone just one base away, this may be a read error. The CDR3 sequence is CARSYEGPYGEKLFF. The CDR3 bases are TGTGCCAGGAGTTACGAGGGACCGTACGGTGAAAAACTGTTTTTT. The V gene is TRBV6-5, the J gene TRBJ1-4, with a weak D call TRBD1 (5 bases). The germline gives CDR1 MNHEY, CDR2 SVGAGI. The CDR3 spans 15 residues.

This chain connects TRBV29-1 to TRBJ2-1; D call uncertain. The CDR3 covers 9 residues. Germline lookup yields CDR1 SQVTM and CDR2 ANQGSEA. V lost 5 bases and J lost 14, with 10 bases in between. CDR3 residues: CSVRTSKFF. Here the CDR3 DNA reads TGCAGCGTTCGGACGTCAAAGTTCTTC.